This T cell receptor (beta chain) came from a study of blood T cell repertoires in COVID-19. Overall study context: Samples of COVID-19 (acute and convalescent) were obtained from the United States, Italy and Spain. PBMCs, B-cell-depleted T cells, or T cells were the source of the cDNA or gDNA that made up the material.

CDR1 and CDR2 (germline): SGDLS, YYNGEE. The CDR3 is made up of 15 amino acids. V shed 0 bases and J shed 0 bases, with 8 bases lying between them. Original methodology: Amplification of reference gene primers was used by the study to estimate nucleated cell counts. Profiled with immunoSEQ multiplex PCR; TCRdb holds only in-frame clones, not every one. Clone size and the V and J calls come from that table; the DNA yielded D and trimming. The sample records about 92,000 clones, over 75% being singletons. This rearrangement joins TRBV9 to TRBJ2-3; no clear D gene. The sequencing sample was made of peripheral blood. This clonotype was sampled from a woman aged 80 or over with active or convalescent COVID-19. The CDR3 DNA reads as TGTGCCAGCAGCGTAGACGTTACTAGCACAGATACGCAGTATTTT. Encoded protein: CASSVDVTSTDTQYF.